This is a list of T cell receptor beta chains from one sample in a study of cytomegalovirus exposure and HLA in healthy donors. Here immunoSEQ multiplex PCR was the method, and the copy in TCRdb shows in-frame clones only, minus some. The table lists over 130,000 clones, around 80% of them singletons. The source material was PBMCs. Source of these receptors: a female donor in good health and CMV-seronegative. Each CDR3 is given with its conserved first and last residue. The D gene is left open where the match is weak. Clone size, where shown, is once, few, many, or a class for clones that have expanded.

v_gene	d_gene	j_gene	abundance	CDR3aa	CDR3nt
TRBV18	TRBD1	TRBJ2-7	.	CASSPSKTGGASYEQYF	TGTGCCAGCTCACCATCAAAGACAGGGGGCGCATCCTACGAGCAGTACTTC
TRBV6-5	TRBD2	TRBJ2-5	.	CASRTGLTQETQYF	TGTGCCAGCAGGACGGGACTAACCCAAGAGACCCAGTACTTC
TRBV6-5	.	TRBJ2-1	.	CASSFDKNNEQFF	TGTGCCAGCAGTTTTGACAAGAACAATGAGCAGTTCTTC
TRBV9	.	TRBJ2-6	.	CASSVAAGPSSGANVLTF	TGTGCCAGCAGCGTAGCGGCGGGGCCAAGCTCTGGGGCCAACGTCCTGACTTTC
TRBV28	.	TRBJ1-2	.	CASSLVQGGSGYTF	TGTGCCAGCAGTTTAGTACAGGGTGGAAGTGGCTACACCTTC
TRBV6-1	.	TRBJ1-1	.	CAMGPAGWTEAFF	TGTGCCATGGGCCCGGCAGGGTGGACTGAAGCTTTCTTT
TRBV4-1	.	TRBJ1-1	once	CASSQEEGSTEAFF	TGCGCCAGCAGCCAAGAGGAGGGGAGCACTGAAGCTTTCTTT
TRBV2	.	TRBJ1-5	few	CASSGLDLRGQPQHF	TGTGCCAGCAGCGGCCTTGACCTACGGGGTCAGCCCCAGCATTTT
TRBV29-1	.	TRBJ1-1	few	CSAPGLGSTEAFF	TGCAGCGCCCCTGGGCTCGGATCGACTGAAGCTTTCTTT
TRBV2	.	TRBJ1-2	.	CASSGQGTYGYTF	TGTGCCAGCAGTGGTCAGGGGACCTATGGCTACACCTTC
TRBV6-5	TRBD1	TRBJ1-1	.	CASRRGQGNTEAFF	TGTGCCAGCAGAAGAGGACAGGGGAACACTGAAGCTTTCTTT
TRBV4-1	.	TRBJ1-5	.	CASSRRGSQPQHF	TGCGCCAGCAGCCGTAGGGGGAGTCAGCCCCAGCATTTT
TRBV7-8	TRBD1	TRBJ1-4	once	CASSFTRPGQGEKLFF	TGTGCCAGCAGCTTTACTCGGCCGGGACAGGGTGAAAAACTGTTTTTT
TRBV2	.	TRBJ2-1	.	CASSGTVSYNEQFF	TGTGCCAGCAGTGGGACAGTCTCCTACAATGAGCAGTTCTTC
TRBV27	TRBD2	TRBJ2-7	.	CASSFSGGTYEQYF	TGTGCCAGCAGTTTCAGCGGGGGGACTTACGAGCAGTACTTC
TRBV28	TRBD1	TRBJ1-2	.	CASTHRGSSGYTF	TGTGCCAGCACTCACAGGGGGAGTAGCGGCTACACCTTC
TRBV29-1	.	TRBJ2-7	.	CSVELGQGRDEQYF	TGCAGCGTTGAATTGGGGCAGGGGAGGGACGAGCAGTACTTC
TRBV5-6	.	TRBJ1-1	.	CASSLRGHNTEAFF	TGTGCCAGCAGCTTGCGAGGGCACAACACTGAAGCTTTCTTT
TRBV2	.	TRBJ1-2	.	CASSELTATLYGYTF	TGTGCCAGCAGTGAACTGACAGCGACCCTTTATGGCTACACCTTC
TRBV21-1	.	TRBJ1-3	few	CASSKGRVGGNTIYF	TGTGCCAGCAGCAAAGGGAGAGTGGGTGGAAACACCATATATTTT
TRBV2	.	TRBJ2-2	.	CASSNKFGELFF	TGTGCCAGCAGCAACAAATTCGGGGAGCTGTTTTTT
TRBV27	TRBD2	TRBJ2-1	.	CASIRPGTSGSYNEQFF	TGTGCCAGCATCCGACCCGGGACTAGCGGATCCTACAATGAGCAGTTCTTC
TRBV30	.	TRBJ2-3	.	CAWSGVATDTQYF	TGTGCCTGGAGTGGAGTAGCCACAGATACGCAGTATTTT
TRBV9	.	TRBJ1-4	.	CASSVTVTNEKLFF	TGTGCCAGCAGCGTGACAGTTACTAATGAAAAACTGTTTTTT
TRBV6-4	.	TRBJ2-6	.	CASSDEDSGANVLTF	TGTGCCAGCAGTGACGAGGACTCTGGGGCCAACGTCCTGACTTTC
TRBV5-1	.	TRBJ2-7	.	CASSTSAGGSYEQYF	TGCGCCAGCAGCACCTCAGCGGGTGGGTCCTACGAGCAGTACTTC
TRBV29-1	TRBD1	TRBJ2-7	.	CSVEGQGAGEQYF	TGCAGCGTTGAGGGACAGGGGGCAGGGGAGCAGTACTTC
TRBV5-1	.	TRBJ2-1	.	CASSYSSLSSYNEQFF	TGCGCCAGCAGCTACTCTAGCTTAAGCTCCTACAATGAGCAGTTCTTC
TRBV7-6	.	TRBJ2-1	.	CASSPSGEQFF	TGTGCCAGCAGCCCAAGCGGAGAGCAGTTCTTC
TRBV28	TRBD2	TRBJ2-4	once	CASSRLTSGRAEVRNIQYF	TGTGCCAGCAGTCGGTTGACTAGCGGGAGGGCCGAGGTCCGAAACATTCAGTACTTC
TRBV5-1	TRBD1	TRBJ1-1	.	CASSLTGGTEAFF	TGCGCCAGCAGCTTGACAGGGGGCACTGAAGCTTTCTTT
TRBV7-9	TRBD1	TRBJ1-1	.	CASSLGQGEAFF	TGTGCCAGCAGCCTAGGACAGGGTGAAGCTTTCTTT
TRBV18	.	TRBJ2-5	.	CASSASQETQYF	TGTGCCAGCTCAGCTAGCCAAGAGACCCAGTACTTC
TRBV7-9	TRBD2	TRBJ2-7	.	CASSLWTSGIYEQYF	TGTGCCAGCAGCTTATGGACTAGCGGGATCTACGAGCAGTACTTC
TRBV21-1	.	TRBJ1-1	once	CASRAGTEAFF	TGTGCCAGCCGGGCGGGCACTGAAGCTTTCTTT
TRBV7-2	TRBD1	TRBJ2-5	.	CASRGQARETQYF	TGTGCCAGCAGAGGACAGGCGCGGGAGACCCAGTACTTC
TRBV28	.	TRBJ2-7	once	CASSPPGSVAAYEQYF	TGTGCCAGCAGTCCCCCGGGGAGCGTGGCCGCCTACGAGCAGTACTTC
TRBV2	TRBD2	TRBJ2-7	once	CASSLAGGSYEQYF	TGTGCCAGCAGCCTAGCGGGAGGATCCTACGAGCAGTACTTC
TRBV25-1	.	TRBJ1-1	.	CASSGSRGTEAFF	TGTGCCAGCAGTGGATCCCGGGGCACTGAAGCTTTCTTT
TRBV7-9	.	TRBJ2-1	once	CASSLAGVLYNEQFF	TGTGCCAGCAGCTTAGCGGGCGTGCTCTACAATGAGCAGTTCTTC
TRBV13	TRBD2	TRBJ2-7	.	CASSPSGGSYEQYF	TGTGCCAGCAGCCCGTCGGGAGGATCCTACGAGCAGTACTTC
TRBV6-5	.	TRBJ1-1	.	CASSYRVNTEAFF	TGTGCCAGCAGTTACCGGGTGAACACTGAAGCTTTCTTT
TRBV4-1	.	TRBJ1-1	.	CASSQFAPGPSMNTEAFF	TGCGCCAGCAGCCAGTTCGCACCGGGTCCCTCTATGAACACTGAAGCTTTCTTT
TRBV11-2	TRBD2	TRBJ2-3	.	CASSFLASGRFTDTQYF	TGTGCCAGCAGCTTCCTAGCTAGCGGGAGGTTTACAGATACGCAGTATTTT
TRBV27	.	TRBJ2-5	.	CASSLDRAGETQYF	TGTGCCAGCAGCCTTGACAGGGCGGGGGAGACCCAGTACTTC
TRBV19	.	TRBJ1-2	.	CASSPNGDAGYTF	TGTGCCAGTAGTCCGAACGGAGATGCTGGCTACACCTTC
TRBV6-6	TRBD1	TRBJ1-5	once	CASSSRDSMNQPQHF	TGTGCCAGCAGTTCTCGGGACAGCATGAACCAGCCCCAGCATTTT
TRBV9	TRBD1	TRBJ1-4	.	CASSRGQDNEKLFF	TGTGCCAGCAGCCGAGGACAGGATAATGAAAAACTGTTTTTT
TRBV5-1	TRBD1	TRBJ1-3	.	CASTDRGATDTIYF	TGCGCCAGCACGGACAGGGGCGCAACCGACACCATATATTTT
TRBV29-1	TRBD2	TRBJ2-5	.	CSASQGLDKETQYF	TGCAGCGCCTCCCAGGGACTAGACAAAGAGACCCAGTACTTC
TRBV18	.	TRBJ1-1	.	CASSLSLNTEAFF	TGTGCCAGCTCTTTGAGTCTCAACACTGAAGCTTTCTTT
TRBV9	.	TRBJ1-4	.	CASSVASTGTENEKLFF	TGTGCCAGCAGCGTGGCCTCTACCGGGACTGAGAATGAAAAACTGTTTTTT
TRBV6-5	TRBD1	TRBJ2-7	few	CASSWDSVSEQYF	TGTGCCAGCAGTTGGGACAGTGTAAGCGAGCAGTACTTC
TRBV7-9	TRBD2	TRBJ2-5	.	CASSLRLAGIETQYF	TGTGCCAGCAGCTTACGACTAGCGGGAATCGAGACCCAGTACTTC
TRBV27	TRBD2	TRBJ2-7	.	CASSLRLAGVGEQYF	TGTGCCAGCAGTTTGAGACTAGCGGGAGTAGGGGAGCAGTACTTC
TRBV30	TRBD2	TRBJ2-7	.	CAWKGGLAPGEQYF	TGTGCCTGGAAAGGGGGACTAGCCCCTGGGGAGCAGTACTTC
TRBV9	.	TRBJ2-2	.	CASSGSGTGELFF	TGTGCCAGCAGCGGTTCCGGCACCGGGGAGCTGTTTTTT
TRBV6-4	TRBD1	TRBJ1-1	few	CASRGTGYTEAFF	TGTGCCAGCAGAGGGACAGGGTACACTGAAGCTTTCTTT
TRBV2	.	TRBJ2-1	.	CASSEWGPNEQFF	TGTGCCAGCAGTGAGTGGGGCCCCAATGAGCAGTTCTTC